This TCR beta chain was recorded in a study of technical replicates of blood from four donors. V was clipped by 1 base and J by 4 bases; unmatched bases: 7. This CDR3 is 17 amino acids long. Germline V gene data show CDR1 as LNHNV and CDR2 as YYDKDF (reference sequence). The method was immunoSEQ multiplex PCR; TCRdb's version includes in-frame clones alone and lacks a portion of them. The table includes about 76,000 clones, under 95% detected once. The sequencing input was T cells isolated from PBMCs. The receptor was derived from a human donor in good health. The chain uses TRBV15 and TRBJ2-3; 11 bases line up with TRBD2. Written as DNA, the CDR3 is TGTGCCACCAGCAGAGGTGGCCCGGGACTAGCGGCAGATACGCAGTATTTT. Its translation is CATSRGGPGLAADTQYF.